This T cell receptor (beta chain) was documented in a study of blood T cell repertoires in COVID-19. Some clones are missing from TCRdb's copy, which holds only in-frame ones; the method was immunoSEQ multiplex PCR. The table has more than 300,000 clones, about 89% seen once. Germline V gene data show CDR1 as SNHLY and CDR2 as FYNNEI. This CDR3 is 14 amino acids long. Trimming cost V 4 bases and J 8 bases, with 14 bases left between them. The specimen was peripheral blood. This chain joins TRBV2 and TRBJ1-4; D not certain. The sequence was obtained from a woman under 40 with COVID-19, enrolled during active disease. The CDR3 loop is CASSVLTAREKLFF. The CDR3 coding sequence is TGTGCCAGCAGTGTTTTAACCGCCAGGGAAAAACTGTTTTTT.